This TCR beta chain was obtained from a study of blood T cell repertoires in COVID-19. Across the study: Acute and convalescent COVID-19 samples came from the United States, Italy and Spain. T cells, B-cell-depleted T cells, or PBMCs provided the cDNA or gDNA that served as material.

Patients from Seattle were sampled longitudinally, starting during active infection. Authors' analysis steps: How many nucleated cells were present was estimated from reference gene primer amplification. Method: immunoSEQ multiplex PCR; TCRdb's copy keeps in-frame clones and lacks some. V and J calls and clone size are given by that table; D and trimming were obtained from the DNA. The table lists about 150,000 clones, around 86% of them singletons. The germline V gene encodes CDR1 LNHDA and CDR2 SQIVND (reference sequence). J gave up 0 bases and V 4 bases, and 6 bases lay outside the gene matches. The CDR3 sequence is 16 residues long.

The sample comprised peripheral blood. The chain recombines TRBV19 with TRBJ1-5; 7 bases are a match to TRBD1. This sequence was found in a woman older than 75 with COVID-19, enrolled during active disease. CDR3 sequence (DNA): TGTGCCAGTAGTAAAGGACAGGTCAATAGCAATCAGCCCCAGCATTTT. It is translated as CASSKGQVNSNQPQHF.